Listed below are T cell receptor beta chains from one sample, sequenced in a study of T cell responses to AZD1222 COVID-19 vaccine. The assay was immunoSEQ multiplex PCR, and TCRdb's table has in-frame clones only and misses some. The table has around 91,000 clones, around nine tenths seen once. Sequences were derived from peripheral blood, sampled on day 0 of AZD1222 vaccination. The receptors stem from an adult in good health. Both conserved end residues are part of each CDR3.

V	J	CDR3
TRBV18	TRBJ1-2	CASSQGQGNFNYGYTF
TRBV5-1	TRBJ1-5	CASSATGMSNQPQHF
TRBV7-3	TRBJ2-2	CASSLTAGGTGELFF
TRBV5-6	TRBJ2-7	CASSPDPGSYEQYF
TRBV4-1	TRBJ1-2	CASSQGGGNNYGYTF
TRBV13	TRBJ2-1	CASSGVLNEQFF
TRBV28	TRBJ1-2	CASSLSGRGLLGYTF
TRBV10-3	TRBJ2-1	CAISERESSYNEQFF
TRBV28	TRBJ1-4	CASSLGVSGGTNEKLFF
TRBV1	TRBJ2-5	CTSSQGASGRQETQYF
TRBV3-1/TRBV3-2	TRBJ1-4	CASSHPWGGGLGNEKLFF
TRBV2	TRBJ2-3	CASSGTGGYTDTQYF
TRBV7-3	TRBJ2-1	CASSLTSGGPYNEQFF
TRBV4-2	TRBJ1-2	CASSQDRGQGTGYTF
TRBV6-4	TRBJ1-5	CASSDSRYRLSIYQPQHF
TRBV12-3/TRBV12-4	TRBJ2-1	CASSFTGYNEQFF
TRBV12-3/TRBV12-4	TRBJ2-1	CASRDRVYNEQFF
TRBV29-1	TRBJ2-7	CSVVPNTGIVGEQYF
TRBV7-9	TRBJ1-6	CASSLGTVNSPLHF
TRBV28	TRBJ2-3	CASSRGIPDTQYF
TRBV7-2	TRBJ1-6	CASTSVWNSPLHF
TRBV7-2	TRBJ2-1	CASSSDRGRDNEQFF
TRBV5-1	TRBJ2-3	CASSLAGADTQYF
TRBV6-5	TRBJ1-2	CASSNVPGGYTF
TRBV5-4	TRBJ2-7	CASSLGRGRQYF
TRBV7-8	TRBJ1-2	CASSLVFSGTVNYGYTF
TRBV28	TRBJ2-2	CASSSPGQGGTGELFF
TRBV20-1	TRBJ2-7	CSAVAYEQYF
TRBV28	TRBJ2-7	CASSYPLKLSGTYEQYF
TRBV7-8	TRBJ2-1	CASSHGAGANEQFF
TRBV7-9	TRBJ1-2	CASSSSGGGDGYTF
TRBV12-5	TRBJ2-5	CASGQEYQETQYF
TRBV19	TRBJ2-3	CASSPGGAPDTQYF
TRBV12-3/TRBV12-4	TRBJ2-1	CASSEYNEQFF
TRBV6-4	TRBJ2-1	CASMDSYNEQFF
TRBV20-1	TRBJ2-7	CSASSQGVYEQYF
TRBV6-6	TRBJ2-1	CASSYPEGYNEQFF
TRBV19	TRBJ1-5	CASSRIRDRDQPQHF
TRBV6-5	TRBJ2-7	CASSYSEGSYEQYF
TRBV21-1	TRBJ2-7	CASSKGMYYEQYF
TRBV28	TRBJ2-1	CASSSRLAGKRDNEQFF
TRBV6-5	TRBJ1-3	CASRRGFSGNTIYF
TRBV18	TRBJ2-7	CASSFQGVPTYEQYF
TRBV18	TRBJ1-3	CASSPPETPSSGNTIYF
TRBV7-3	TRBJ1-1	CASSRDRGATEAFF